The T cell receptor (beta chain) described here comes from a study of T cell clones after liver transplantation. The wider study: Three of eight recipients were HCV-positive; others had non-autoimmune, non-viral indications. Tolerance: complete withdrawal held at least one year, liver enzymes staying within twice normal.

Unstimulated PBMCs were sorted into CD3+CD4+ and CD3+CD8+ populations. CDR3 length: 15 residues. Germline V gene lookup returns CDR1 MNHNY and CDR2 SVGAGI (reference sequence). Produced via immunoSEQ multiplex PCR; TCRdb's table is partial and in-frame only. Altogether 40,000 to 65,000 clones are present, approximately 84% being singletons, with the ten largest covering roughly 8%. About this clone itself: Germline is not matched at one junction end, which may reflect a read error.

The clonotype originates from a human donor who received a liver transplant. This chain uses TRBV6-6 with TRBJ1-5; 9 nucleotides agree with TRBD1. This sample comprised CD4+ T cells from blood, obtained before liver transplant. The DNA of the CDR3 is TGTGCCAGCAGTTACGGGACAGGGAGCAACCAGCCCCAGCATTTT. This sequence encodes CASSYGTGSNQPQHF.